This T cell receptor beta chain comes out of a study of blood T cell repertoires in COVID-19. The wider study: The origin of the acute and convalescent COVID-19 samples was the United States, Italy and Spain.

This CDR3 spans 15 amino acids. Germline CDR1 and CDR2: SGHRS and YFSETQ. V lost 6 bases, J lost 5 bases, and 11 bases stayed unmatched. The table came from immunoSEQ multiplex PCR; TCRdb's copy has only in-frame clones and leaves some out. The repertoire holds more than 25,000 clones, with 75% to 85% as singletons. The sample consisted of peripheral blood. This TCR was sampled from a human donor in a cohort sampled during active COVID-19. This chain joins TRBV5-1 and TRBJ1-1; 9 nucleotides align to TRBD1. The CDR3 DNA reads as TGCGCCAGCACTCTTACCGGACAGGGGAGAACTGAAGCTTTCTTT. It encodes CASTLTGQGRTEAFF.